A selection of T cell receptor beta chains follows, all from one sample in a study of PD-1 blockade in mismatch repair-deficient tumors. Method: immunoSEQ multiplex PCR; TCRdb's copy keeps in-frame clones and lacks some. The profile shows some 120,000 clones, almost 90% of them singletons. The source material was peripheral blood, sampled 70 to 72 weeks after starting pembrolizumab. The origin of the receptors is an adult with mismatch repair-deficient cancer. Both conserved end residues are part of each CDR3. The order of the fields is V gene, J gene, D gene, clone size, CDR3 protein, CDR3 DNA. A D gene is named only where the DNA matches it firmly. Some rows mark clone size as missing; the rest say once, few, many or name a class of expanded clone.

>TRBV19|TRBJ2-5|TRBD2|.
CASSVGTSGQETQYF
TGTGCCAGTAGTGTCGGGACTAGCGGCCAAGAGACCCAGTACTTC
>TRBV7-9|TRBJ1-5|.|.
CASSLGEYQPQHF
TGTGCCAGCAGTTTAGGGGAGTATCAGCCCCAGCATTTT
>TRBV18|TRBJ1-1|.|.
CASSPPAGTVLAFF
TGTGCCAGCTCACCACCTGCCGGGACGGTTTTGGCTTTCTTT
>TRBV4-1|TRBJ2-7|.|.
CASSHNWQGSYEQYF
TGCGCCAGCAGCCATAACTGGCAGGGATCCTACGAGCAGTACTTC
>TRBV11-3|TRBJ2-7|.|.
CASSFWWGATPYEQYF
TGTGCCAGCAGCTTTTGGTGGGGGGCTACCCCCTACGAGCAGTACTTC
>TRBV2|TRBJ2-7|.|few
CASSERAEQYF
TGTGCCAGCAGTGAAAGGGCAGAGCAGTACTTC
>TRBV6-1|TRBJ2-1|.|.
CASSEASTPGSYNEQFF
TGTGCCAGCAGTGAAGCTAGCACTCCCGGCTCCTACAATGAGCAGTTCTTC
>TRBV6-5|TRBJ1-2|.|.
CASSLSGSHYGYTF
TGTGCCAGCAGTCTCAGCGGGTCACACTATGGCTACACCTTC
>TRBV5-6|TRBJ2-1|TRBD1|once
CASSGDRGYNEQFF
TGTGCCAGCAGCGGGGACAGGGGCTACAATGAGCAGTTCTTC
>TRBV11-2|TRBJ2-1|TRBD2|once
CASSSGGAGGLIGEQFF
TGTGCCAGCAGCTCTGGCGGGGCGGGAGGGTTGATCGGTGAGCAGTTCTTC
>TRBV11-2|TRBJ2-7|.|.
CASSPGQTAYEQYF
TGTGCCAGCAGCCCGGGGCAGACTGCCTACGAGCAGTACTTC
>TRBV25-1|TRBJ1-4|.|.
CASSQELNEKLFF
TGTGCCAGCTCACAGGAACTTAATGAAAAACTGTTTTTT
>TRBV18|TRBJ2-7|TRBD2|.
CASSDPGTSGYEQYF
TGTGCCAGCTCAGACCCCGGGACTAGCGGTTACGAGCAGTACTTC
>TRBV4-3|TRBJ2-5|TRBD1|.
CASSQGASGQTETQYF
TGCGCCAGCAGCCAAGGAGCCTCGGGACAGACAGAGACCCAGTACTTC
>TRBV27|TRBJ2-2|.|.
CASSPRTRANTGELFF
TGTGCCAGCAGCCCCAGGACCCGCGCGAACACCGGGGAGCTGTTTTTT
>TRBV29-1|TRBJ2-7|TRBD2|.
CSVRTSGNYEQYF
TGCAGCGTTAGGACTAGCGGGAACTACGAGCAGTACTTC
>TRBV15|TRBJ2-2|.|.
CATSRGGATGELFF
TGTGCCACCAGCAGAGGGGGCGCGACCGGGGAGCTGTTTTTT
>TRBV12-5|TRBJ2-3|.|.
CASGLVPMGTISSTDTQYF
TGTGCTAGTGGTTTGGTACCAATGGGGACGATTTCTAGCACAGATACGCAGTATTTT
>TRBV14|TRBJ1-5|.|once
CASSQTGHNQPQHF
TGTGCCAGCAGTCAGACAGGACATAATCAGCCCCAGCATTTT
>TRBV28|TRBJ2-1|TRBD2|.
CASSLGLAGNNEQFF
TGTGCCAGCAGTTTGGGACTAGCGGGAAACAATGAGCAGTTCTTC
>TRBV2|TRBJ1-2|.|once
CASSANYGYTF
TGTGCCAGCAGTGCCAACTATGGCTACACCTTC
>TRBV11-2|TRBJ2-1|.|.
CASSFSPTGEGSINEQFF
TGTGCCAGCAGCTTTTCACCAACAGGAGAAGGGTCTATCAATGAGCAGTTCTTC
>TRBV7-2|TRBJ1-5|.|.
CASSLSALNQPQHF
TGTGCCAGCAGCTTATCAGCCCTCAATCAGCCCCAGCATTTT
>TRBV27|TRBJ2-3|TRBD2|.
CASSLRFVRLADRTDTQYF
TGTGCCAGCAGTTTACGCTTTGTGAGACTAGCGGACCGCACAGATACGCAGTATTTT
>TRBV10-3|TRBJ2-5|TRBD1|.
CAISDRGTGPQYF
TGTGCCATCAGTGATAGGGGGACAGGGCCCCAGTACTTC
>TRBV30|TRBJ1-1|.|.
CAWRGLLNTEAFF
TGTGCCTGGAGAGGGCTGCTGAACACTGAAGCTTTCTTT
>TRBV21-1|TRBJ2-7|.|.
CASSKRVRGWPYEQYF
TGTGCCAGCAGCAAGCGGGTTCGGGGGTGGCCCTACGAGCAGTACTTC
>TRBV28|TRBJ1-4|TRBD1|.
CASSANRGGEKLFF
TGTGCCAGCAGCGCCAACAGGGGCGGTGAAAAACTGTTTTTT
>TRBV6-6|TRBJ1-4|TRBD1|.
CASRPGTGYEKLFF
TGTGCCAGCAGGCCCGGGACAGGGTATGAAAAACTGTTTTTT
>TRBV19|TRBJ1-2|TRBD1|.
CASSLGQGQSYGYTF
TGTGCCAGTAGTTTGGGACAGGGCCAAAGCTATGGCTACACCTTC
>TRBV29-1|TRBJ2-3|.|.
CSVTRHGEDTQYF
TGCAGCGTTACAAGACACGGGGAAGATACGCAGTATTTT
>TRBV29-1|TRBJ2-1|TRBD1|.
CSVTGGRGEQFF
TGCAGCGTAACAGGGGGCCGGGGTGAGCAGTTCTTC
>TRBV5-3|TRBJ2-7|TRBD1|.
CARSLTRGQGSYEQYF
TGTGCCAGAAGTTTGACCCGGGGACAGGGCTCCTACGAGCAGTACTTC
>TRBV6-1|TRBJ2-1|.|few
CASSEVFSRGDEQFF
TGTGCCAGCAGTGAAGTATTTTCCAGGGGAGATGAGCAGTTCTTC
>TRBV28|TRBJ2-1|TRBD2|.
CASSPGTSDYNEQFF
TGTGCCAGCAGTCCCGGGACTAGCGACTACAATGAGCAGTTCTTC
>TRBV6-5|TRBJ2-7|.|.
CASSYSAQGEGEQYF
TGTGCCAGCAGTTACTCCGCCCAGGGAGAGGGCGAGCAGTACTTC
>TRBV25-1|TRBJ2-3|TRBD1|.
CALRDRITDTQYF
TGTGCCCTCCGGGACAGAATCACAGATACGCAGTATTTT
>TRBV4-3|TRBJ2-7|.|.
CASSQESDWTYEQYF
TGCGCCAGCAGCCAAGAATCGGACTGGACCTACGAGCAGTACTTC
>TRBV4-1|TRBJ1-2|.|.
CASSQERANYGYTF
TGCGCCAGCAGCCAAGAGAGGGCTAACTATGGCTACACCTTC
>TRBV7-9|TRBJ2-2|TRBD2|.
CASSVFGTSGRNTGELFF
TGTGCCAGCAGCGTTTTCGGGACTAGCGGGAGGAACACCGGGGAGCTGTTTTTT
>TRBV4-1|TRBJ1-3|TRBD1|.
CASSQTGGYGNTIYF
TGCGCCAGCAGCCAAACAGGGGGATATGGAAACACCATATATTTT
>TRBV6-6|TRBJ2-5|TRBD2|.
CASSARLAGGPETQYF
TGTGCCAGCAGTGCGCGACTAGCGGGGGGACCAGAGACCCAGTACTTC
>TRBV2|TRBJ2-2|TRBD2|.
CASRTSWFTGELFF
TGTGCCAGCAGGACTAGCTGGTTCACCGGGGAGCTGTTTTTT
>TRBV5-4|TRBJ2-1|TRBD2|few
CASSWGELAGVNEQFF
TGTGCCAGCAGCTGGGGGGAACTAGCGGGAGTTAATGAGCAGTTCTTC
>TRBV7-8|TRBJ2-7|.|.
CASSPSPPGTPSSYEQYF
TGTGCCAGCAGCCCAAGTCCACCAGGGACCCCCTCCTCCTACGAGCAGTACTTC
>TRBV7-6|TRBJ2-7|TRBD2|.
CASSLVTSGTIYEQYF
TGTGCCAGCAGCTTAGTGACTAGCGGCACTATCTACGAGCAGTACTTC
>TRBV6-5|TRBJ2-7|.|.
CASSYSNGVLYEQYF
TGTGCCAGCAGTTACTCGAACGGGGTTCTCTACGAGCAGTACTTC
>TRBV11-1|TRBJ2-5|.|.
CASRGQSSKTQYF
TGTGCCAGCAGAGGACAGAGCTCCAAGACCCAGTACTTC
>TRBV10-2|TRBJ2-5|.|once
CASSESKGNGQETQYF
TGCGCCAGCAGTGAGTCGAAGGGCAATGGACAAGAGACCCAGTACTTC
>TRBV30|TRBJ2-1|.|.
CAWSKENEQFF
TGTGCCTGGAGTAAGGAGAATGAGCAGTTCTTC
>TRBV11-2|TRBJ2-7|.|.
CASSLAGRSTHEQYF
TGTGCCAGCAGCTTAGCGGGACGGTCTACCCACGAGCAGTACTTC
>TRBV10-3|TRBJ2-7|TRBD1|.
CAISPGQSSYEQYF
TGTGCCATCTCTCCGGGACAGAGCTCCTACGAGCAGTACTTC
>TRBV28|TRBJ2-1|TRBD2|.
CASSFKSTSGQNEQFF
TGTGCCAGCAGTTTTAAATCTACTAGCGGGCAAAATGAGCAGTTCTTC